The 26 T cell receptor beta chains in this list originate from one sample, sequenced in a study of T cell clonotyping in hematopoietic cell transplantation. Sequencing used immunoSEQ multiplex PCR; TCRdb keeps in-frame clones, though not all of them. The sample holds approximately 12,000 clones, less than 60% seen once. Sequenced sample: peripheral blood mononuclear cells. Receptor source: a man aged 50-60 years in good health. Some clones in this sample may be carry-over from other donors' samples.

The J gene is TRBJ1-2, the V gene TRBV14; maybe TRBD1 (5 bases). Deletions cut 1 base from V and 1 base from J, with 7 bases between. Germline CDR1 SGHDN, CDR2 FVKESK. The CDR3 covers 14 residues. The CDR3 region has the DNA TGTGCCAGCAGCCAAGTGGGGGGTAACTATGGCTACACCTTC. Protein sequence: CASSQVGGNYGYTF.

The gene calls are TRBV6-5 and TRBJ1-5; 7 bases fit TRBD1. V lost 5 bases, J lost 5 bases, and 6 bases stayed unmatched. CDR1 is MNHEY, CDR2 SVGAGI, per germline. The CDR3 has 14 residues. The CDR3: CASSQDRSYQPQHF. The CDR3 coding sequence is TGTGCCAGCAGTCAGGACAGGTCGTATCAGCCCCAGCATTTT.

J is TRBJ1-5 and V is TRBV19; 7 positions match TRBD1. The V segment lost 5 bases and the J segment 7 bases; nucleotides outside the gene matches: 8. This CDR3 is 14 amino acids long. Per germline, CDR1 LNHDA and CDR2 SQIVND (reference sequence). The CDR3 DNA reads as TGTGCCAGTAGTCCGGGGACAGTGGGACAGCCCCAGCATTTT. Amino acids: CASSPGTVGQPQHF.

This clone has more than one count but fewer than ten. The chain links TRBV7-2 to TRBJ2-7; D possibly corresponds to TRBD2 (7 bases). The CDR3 length is 15 residues. V shed 4 bases and J shed 0 bases, with 13 bases lying between them. CDR1 and CDR2 from the germline V gene are SGHTA and FQGNSA. In DNA form, the CDR3 reads TGTGCCAGCAGCTCCTGGGGGGGGCCCTCCTACGAGCAGTACTTC. It codes for CASSSWGGPSYEQYF.

The gene calls are TRBV29-1 and TRBJ2-7; TRBD2 aligns across 12 bases. The germline V gene encodes CDR1 SQVTM and CDR2 ANQGSEA. V shed 1 base, J shed 1 base, and the junction held 2 bases outside the gene matches. The CDR3 consists of 15 residues. CDR3 coding DNA: TGCAGCGTTGAAGGAGGGACTAGCGGGTCCTACGAGCAGTACTTC. Encoded protein: CSVEGGTSGSYEQYF.

This clone was seen a handful of times. J is TRBJ1-5 and V is TRBV6-5; the D gene is possibly TRBD1 (6 bases). This CDR3 spans 15 amino acids. From germline, CDR1 is MNHEY and CDR2 SVGAGI. Trimming pared 6 bases from V and 4 bases from J, leaving 16 bases between. DNA of the CDR3: TGTGCCAGCAGAAAGCGGGGGGGGCCGAATCAGCCCCAGCATTTT. It translates to CASRKRGGPNQPQHF.

This clone was seen more than once but under ten times. The chain recombines TRBV6-5 with TRBJ2-1; possible D gene TRBD2, 5 bases. The V end was cut by 0 bases, the J end by 4 bases, with 7 bases between. The CDR3 covers 14 residues. Germline values: CDR1 MNHEY, CDR2 SVGAGI. The CDR3 region is CASSYSTGYNEQFF. The CDR3 DNA reads as TGTGCCAGCAGTTACTCGACGGGATACAATGAGCAGTTCTTC.

This clone has more than one count but fewer than ten. The rearrangement links TRBV7-6 to TRBJ2-7; no clear D. Germline V gene sequence: CDR1 SGHVS, CDR2 FNYEAQ. This CDR3 has 14 residues. The ends were cut back, 4 bases at V and 2 bases at J, with 12 bases in the middle. CDR3 coding DNA: TGTGCCAGCAGCTCGACTGTAGTAGCCTACGAGCAGTACTTC. It encodes CASSSTVVAYEQYF.

This sequence joins TRBV28 and TRBJ2-7; possibly TRBD1 or TRBD2 for D (6 bases each). Germline CDR1 reads MDHEN; CDR2 reads SYDVKM. This CDR3 is 16 amino acids long. Trimming removed 3 bases at V and 7 bases at J, with 22 bases between. The CDR3 here is CASSFREAGAAGEQYF. CDR3 coding DNA: TGTGCCAGCAGTTTTAGGGAGGCAGGGGCAGCGGGTGAGCAGTACTTC. The full variable domain, its missing parts supplied by reference TRBV28 and TRBJ2-7, is DVKVTQSSRYLVKRTGEKVFLECVQDMDHENMFWYRQDPGLGLRLIYFSYDVKMKEKGDIPEGYSVSREKKERFSLILESASTNQTSMYLCASSFREAGAAGEQYFGPGTRLTVT.

The chain links TRBV6-5 to TRBJ2-5; D perhaps matches TRBD1 (5 bases). Trimming shortened V by 1 base and J by 5 bases, and 14 bases separated the two germline ends. Germline-derived CDR1 and CDR2 are MNHEY and SVGAGI. CDR3 length equals 15 residues. The CDR3 DNA reads as TGTGCCAGCAGTTACTTCAGTGGGGCTGGGGAGACCCAGTACTTC. Translation gives CASSYFSGAGETQYF.

The genes are TRBV9 and TRBJ1-2; possibly TRBD1 for D (5 bases). The CDR3 is 18 residues long. Germline V gene sequence: CDR1 SGDLS, CDR2 YYNGEE. The V gene lost 1 base and the J gene lost 2 bases, with 21 bases spanning the gap. CDR3 sequence: CASSVYGTDPKFNYGYTF. The CDR3 nucleotides read TGTGCCAGCAGCGTATATGGGACGGATCCCAAATTCAACTATGGCTACACCTTC.

The rearrangement joins TRBV29-1 to TRBJ1-3; tentative D call: TRBD1 (6 bases). Trimming pared 7 bases from V and 7 bases from J, leaving 11 bases between. The germline CDR1 and CDR2 sequences are SQVTM and ANQGSEA. This CDR3 is 11 amino acids long. For the CDR3, the DNA is TGCAGCGGCATACAGGGTAACACCATATATTTT. Translated, it gives CSGIQGNTIYF.

The chain has TRBV5-4 and TRBJ2-7, with 13 bases identical to TRBD2. V shed 0 bases and J 0 bases; nucleotides not matched to a gene: 3. Germline V lookup: CDR1 SGHNT, CDR2 YYREEE (reference sequence). This CDR3 is built from 17 residues. The CDR3 loop is CASSLGLAGGYSYEQYF. DNA for the CDR3: TGTGCCAGCAGCTTGGGACTAGCGGGGGGTTACTCCTACGAGCAGTACTTC.

This chain connects TRBV30 to TRBJ1-2; no definite D call. The germline V and J ends were trimmed by 1 base and 5 bases, with 29 bases remaining between them. Germline V lookup: CDR1 GTSNPN, CDR2 SVGIG (reference sequence). CDR3 size: 19 residues. CDR3 sequence (DNA): TGTGCCTGGAGTGACATACCTTCCTTTTCGGACCTCGGATGGTATGGCTACACCTTC. Protein sequence: CAWSDIPSFSDLGWYGYTF.

In nucleotides, the CDR3 is TGTGCCAGCAGCCGCTACGGTCCCTACGAGCAGTACGTC. This gives the protein CASSRYGPYEQYV. The genes are TRBV28 and TRBJ2-7; D is unresolved. Germline V lookup: CDR1 MDHEN, CDR2 SYDVKM. V shed 6 bases and J shed 2 bases, with 11 bases lying between them. There are 13 residues in the CDR3.

This clone was seen more than once but under ten times. The rearrangement links TRBV29-1 to TRBJ2-7; weak D call: TRBD2 (6 bases). The CDR3 is made up of 16 amino acids. Trimming left V 3 bases short and J 0 bases short, with 18 bases between. The germline CDR1 and CDR2 sequences are SQVTM and ANQGSEA. The CDR3 spells CSVDGVEGRLSYEQYF. In DNA, the CDR3 is TGCAGCGTTGATGGGGTGGAGGGACGGCTCTCCTACGAGCAGTACTTC.

The chain is built from TRBV5-6 and TRBJ2-1, with D tentatively TRBD1 (6 bases). This CDR3 has 16 residues. The V end was cut by 6 bases, the J end by 3 bases, with 19 bases between. CDR1 is SGHDT and CDR2 is YYEEEE in the germline V gene. The DNA of the CDR3 is TGTGCCAGCAACCCAGGGGCAATACCCAACTACAATGAGCAGTTCTTC. Its protein is CASNPGAIPNYNEQFF.

This clone showed up just a few times. Distinct nucleotide sequences in the sample also encode this CDR3. J is TRBJ1-2 and V is TRBV30; D uncertain. V was clipped by 0 bases and J by 5 bases, with 4 bases between them. CDR3 length: 11 residues. Germline CDR1 and CDR2: GTSNPN and SVGIG (reference sequence). CDR3 in DNA: TGTGCCTGGAGTGTAGCGTATGGCTACACCTTC. Amino acids: CAWSVAYGYTF.

The chain has TRBV6-6 and TRBJ1-5, with 7 bases lining up with TRBD1. V dropped 5 bases and J dropped 7; count of bases not matched to a gene: 8. Germline V gives CDR1 MNHNY, CDR2 SVGAGI (reference sequence). The CDR3 length is 14 residues. The CDR3 sequence: CASSDRVPGQPQHF. CDR3 coding DNA: TGTGCCAGCAGTGACAGGGTCCCAGGGCAGCCCCAGCATTTT.

The chain has TRBV28 and TRBJ1-2; no definite D call. The V end was cut by 2 bases, the J end by 2 bases, with 6 bases between. The germline gives CDR1 MDHEN, CDR2 SYDVKM. The length of the CDR3 is 13 residues. The CDR3 loop reads CASSLTQNYGYTF. The CDR3 DNA sequence: TGTGCCAGCAGTTTAACCCAGAACTATGGCTACACCTTC.

This clone was seen a handful of times. The chain is built from TRBV19 and TRBJ1-1, with D hard to call. The CDR3 covers 14 residues. Germline loops: CDR1 LNHDA, CDR2 SQIVND (reference sequence). V was clipped by 2 bases and J by 1 base, with 8 bases between them. CDR3: CASSIWLTNTEAFF. DNA for the CDR3: TGTGCCAGTAGTATATGGCTTACGAACACTGAAGCTTTCTTT.

The chain recombines TRBV7-2 with TRBJ1-5; D call uncertain. This CDR3 has 13 residues. Germline V gene data show CDR1 as SGHTA and CDR2 as FQGNSA. Trimming stripped 5 bases from V and 4 bases from J, with 9 bases between. CDR3 amino acids: CASSDNRNQPQHF. The CDR3, as DNA: TGTGCCAGCAGCGACAACAGAAATCAGCCCCAGCATTTT.

This clone has a handful of counts. The J gene is TRBJ2-7, the V gene TRBV5-4, with unresolved D. The CDR3 runs 15 residues. With 4 bases removed from V and 0 bases from J, the gap between germline ends came to 14 bases. Germline loops: CDR1 SGHNT, CDR2 YYREEE (reference sequence). The CDR3 loop is CASSKTFQGSYEQYF. CDR3 in DNA: TGTGCCAGCAGCAAAACATTCCAAGGCTCCTACGAGCAGTACTTC.

The chain recombines TRBV4-1 with TRBJ1-2; 7 nucleotides align to TRBD1. CDR1 is MGHRA and CDR2 is YSYEKL in the germline V gene. This CDR3 is 16 amino acids long. V lost 5 bases, J lost 3 bases, and 12 bases stayed unmatched. Here the CDR3 reads CASSYRTGGPYYGYTF. CDR3 coding DNA: TGCGCCAGCAGCTACCGGACAGGAGGGCCCTACTATGGCTACACCTTC.

The chain recombines TRBV20-1 with TRBJ1-1; no firm D call. The CDR3 has 10 residues. Germline CDR1 DFQATT, CDR2 SNEGSKA (reference sequence). For the CDR3, the DNA is TGCACGATGGGATATACTGAAGCTTTCTTT. Translated, it gives CTMGYTEAFF.

Only a few counts were recorded for this clone. The V gene is TRBV29-1, the J gene TRBJ2-7; 10 bases are shared with TRBD1. The V gene's germline CDR1 is SQVTM and CDR2 ANQGSEA. The trim removed 7 bases at V and 6 bases at J, leaving 9 bases unmatched. This CDR3 has 13 residues. CDR3 in DNA: TGCAGCGCCCTGACAGGGGGCTTGGGCGAGCAGTACTTC. Its translation is CSALTGGLGEQYF.